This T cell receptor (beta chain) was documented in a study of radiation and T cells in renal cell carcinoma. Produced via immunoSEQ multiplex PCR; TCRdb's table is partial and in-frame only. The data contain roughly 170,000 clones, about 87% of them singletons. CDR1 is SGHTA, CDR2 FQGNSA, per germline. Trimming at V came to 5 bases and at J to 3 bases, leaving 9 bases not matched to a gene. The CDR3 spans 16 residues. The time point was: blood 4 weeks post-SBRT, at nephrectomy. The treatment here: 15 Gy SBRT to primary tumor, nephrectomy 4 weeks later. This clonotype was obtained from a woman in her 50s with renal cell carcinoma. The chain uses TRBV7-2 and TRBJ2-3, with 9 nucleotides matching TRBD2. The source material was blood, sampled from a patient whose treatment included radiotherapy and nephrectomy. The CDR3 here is CASSLQSGGITDTQYF. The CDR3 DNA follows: TGTGCCAGCAGCCTACAAAGCGGGGGGATTACAGATACGCAGTATTTT.